This T cell receptor beta chain appears in the sequencing data of a study of blood T cell repertoires in COVID-19. In the study overall: Samples representing acute and convalescent COVID-19 were sourced from the United States, Italy and Spain. Sources were T cells, B-cell-depleted T cells, or PBMCs; the material itself was cDNA or gDNA.

As processed by the authors: Quantification of nucleated cells was approximated via reference gene primer amplification. Using immunoSEQ multiplex PCR, the repertoire was profiled, and TCRdb retains in-frame clones only, with some absent. V and J calls and clone size are copied from that table; D and trimming were computed from the DNA. The sample includes about 230,000 clones, less than 85% of them seen just once. Germline loops: CDR1 KGHSH, CDR2 LQKENI. The CDR3 contains 16 residues. After removal of 3 bases from V and 1 base from J, the junction contained 5 bases not matched to a gene. The receptor was isolated from a woman in her 70s with active or convalescent COVID-19. This rearrangement joins TRBV18 to TRBJ2-2; 7 bases line up with TRBD1. Sequencing was carried out using peripheral blood. The CDR3 spells CASSPLGQMNTGELFF. CDR3 sequence (DNA): TGTGCCAGCTCACCCCTGGGACAGATGAACACCGGGGAGCTGTTTTTT.